The 30 T cell receptor beta chains reported below all come from one sample, sequenced in a study of blood T cell repertoires in COVID-19. Libraries were prepared by immunoSEQ multiplex PCR; TCRdb keeps only in-frame clonotypes and omits some of them. Among 200,000 to 250,000 clones listed, about 80% were seen once. Sequencing used peripheral blood. These TCRs come from a woman aged 55-70 years with acute or convalescent COVID-19.

The V call is TRBV7-6, the J call TRBJ1-4, with 9 bases identical to TRBD1. The CDR3 spans 16 residues. The V gene's germline CDR1 is SGHVS and CDR2 FNYEAQ. Trimming removed 1 base from V and 3 bases from J; junction bases left unmatched: 3. CDR3 loop: CASSLGGQGPNEKLFF. The CDR3 nucleotides are TGTGCCAGCAGCTTAGGGGGACAGGGACCTAATGAAAAACTGTTTTTT.

The chain has TRBV6-5 and TRBJ1-3, with 7 bases fitting TRBD1. This CDR3 has 15 residues. Trimming at V came to 6 bases and at J to 1 base, leaving 6 bases not matched to a gene. Germline lookup yields CDR1 MNHEY and CDR2 SVGAGI. CDR3 amino acids: CASSATGQSGNTIYF. CDR3 nucleotide sequence: TGTGCCAGCAGCGCGACGGGACAGTCTGGAAACACCATATATTTT.

This chain uses TRBV5-4 with TRBJ2-5; 9 nucleotides align to TRBD2. CDR1 and CDR2 from the germline V gene are SGHNT and YYREEE (reference sequence). J was trimmed by 5 bases and V by 4 bases; bases with no gene match: 9. This CDR3 region has 15 residues. Here the CDR3 DNA reads TGTGCCAGCAGCCTCGGGATAGCGGGGGACGAGACCCAGTACTTC. Protein sequence: CASSLGIAGDETQYF.

This clone was observed a single time. This chain joins TRBV6-2 or TRBV6-3 and TRBJ2-7; TRBD1 agrees at 8 bases. The germline gives CDR1 MNHEY, CDR2 SVGEGT. The CDR3 loop spans 16 amino acids. With 2 bases clipped from V and 0 bases from J, the junction kept 6 bases outside the gene matches. CDR3 loop: CASSYPRQGSSYEQYF. Here the CDR3 DNA reads TGTGCCAGCAGTTACCCTAGACAGGGGAGCTCCTACGAGCAGTACTTC.

J is TRBJ2-1 and V is TRBV11-1; 10 bases line up with TRBD1. The germline CDR1 and CDR2 sequences are SGHAT and FQDESV (reference sequence). The CDR3 consists of 15 residues. The ends lost 2 bases at V and 8 bases at J; junction bases unmatched: 6. DNA of the CDR3: TGTGCCAGCAGCTTAAGGGACAGGGGACGTTATGAGCAGTTCTTC. Translation gives CASSLRDRGRYEQFF.

The rearrangement uses TRBV12-3 or TRBV12-4 and TRBJ1-2; D might be TRBD1 (5 bases). V dropped 8 bases and J dropped 4 bases, with 14 bases sitting between them. The CDR3 sequence is 13 residues long. This CDR3 reads CASGGGFGYGYTF. CDR3 nucleotides: TGTGCCAGCGGGGGGGGTTTCGGCTATGGCTACACCTTC.

This rearrangement joins TRBV5-1 to TRBJ2-1; D perhaps matches TRBD1 (5 bases). The CDR3 runs to 14 residues. Trimming took off 2 bases at V and 2 bases at J, with 8 bases between the two ends. Germline CDR1 is SGHRS and CDR2 is YFSETQ. The CDR3 loop is CASSLGETYNEQFF. The CDR3 nucleotides are TGCGCCAGCAGCTTAGGGGAAACCTACAATGAGCAGTTCTTC.

The CDR3, as DNA: TGTGCCTTTGATCCCCAGGGTTCAGGAAACACCATATATTTT. Its protein product is CAFDPQGSGNTIYF. This sequence joins TRBV7-3 and TRBJ1-3; a weak D match, TRBD1 (5 bases). V gave up 11 bases and J gave up 4 bases, with 18 bases separating them. CDR3 length: 14 residues. Germline V CDR1 and CDR2: SGHTA, FQGTGA.

This clone has only one observation. The V call is TRBV7-2, the J call TRBJ2-5, with 7 bases lining up with TRBD2. Germline CDR1 is SGHTA and CDR2 is FQGNSA. The CDR3 is 14 amino acids. V was pared by 0 bases and J by 3 bases, with 1 base of the junction left unmatched. Here the CDR3 reads CASSLAGGKETQYF. Written as DNA, the CDR3 is TGTGCCAGCAGCTTAGCGGGGGGGAAAGAGACCCAGTACTTC.

A few counts support this clone. The chain couples TRBV27 to TRBJ1-4, with TRBD1 matching over 10 bases. Germline loops: CDR1 MNHEY, CDR2 SMNVEV (reference sequence). This CDR3 is 21 amino acids long. Trimming cost V 2 bases and J 4 bases; bases outside gene matches: 19. CDR3 DNA sequence: TGTGCCAGCAGTTTAGTGGCATATTTGAGGGACAGGGGCTTTCGTAATGAAAAACTGTTTTTT. It is translated as CASSLVAYLRDRGFRNEKLFF.

This clone has a single count. The rearrangement joins TRBV19 to TRBJ2-7; possible D gene TRBD1, 6 bases. CDR3 length: 15 amino acids. Trimming cost V 5 bases and J 0 bases, with 14 bases left between them. Per the germline V gene, CDR1 is LNHDA and CDR2 is SQIVND (reference sequence). CDR3 region: CASSLTGVNSYEQYF. CDR3 nucleotide sequence: TGTGCCAGTAGTTTGACAGGAGTAAACTCCTACGAGCAGTACTTC.

This chain links TRBV4-3 with TRBJ2-7; the D is unclear. The CDR3 sequence is 14 residues long. Trimming left V 0 bases short and J 2 bases short, with 8 bases between. The germline V gene encodes CDR1 LGHNA and CDR2 YSLEER. CDR3 sequence reads: CASSQDPGTYEQYF. The CDR3 DNA reads as TGCGCCAGCAGCCAAGATCCAGGAACCTACGAGCAGTACTTC.

The chain couples TRBV3-1 (or the pseudogene TRBV3-2) to TRBJ1-2, with TRBD1 matching 9 bases. CDR1 and CDR2 (germline): LGHDT, YNNKEL (reference sequence). The CDR3 is made up of 16 amino acids. V gave up 0 bases and J gave up 0 bases; unmatched junction bases: 2. CDR3: CASSQDGTGTNYGYTF. Here the CDR3 DNA reads TGTGCCAGCAGCCAAGATGGGACAGGGACTAACTATGGCTACACCTTC.

The rearrangement uses TRBV7-3 and TRBJ2-3; 14 bases fit TRBD2. V shed 4 bases, J shed 6 bases, and the junction held 3 bases outside the gene matches. Germline CDR1 reads SGHTA; CDR2 reads FQGTGA. The CDR3 is 15 amino acids. The CDR3 bases are TGTGCCAGCAGCTCGACTAGCGGGGGGGCGGATACGCAGTATTTT. Its protein is CASSSTSGGADTQYF.

This clone was detected once. The V call is TRBV11-3, the J call TRBJ2-2; D remains unclear. The CDR3 runs to 14 residues. Germline V CDR1 and CDR2: SGHNT, YENEEA. Between the trimmed V and J ends, which lost 5 bases and 6 bases, there was a span of 13 bases. Here the CDR3 reads CASSVGEVAGELFF. In DNA, the CDR3 is TGTGCCAGCAGCGTGGGTGAGGTAGCCGGGGAGCTGTTTTTT. Filled out from reference TRBV11-3 and TRBJ2-2, the complete variable domain reads EAGVVQSPRYKIIEKKQPVAFWCNPISGHNTLYWYLQNLGQGPELLIRYENEEAVDDSQLPKDRFSAERLKGVDSTLKIQPAELGDSAVYLCASSVGEVAGELFFGEGSRLTVL.

The gene calls are TRBV7-9 and TRBJ2-1, with 7 bases aligning to TRBD1. This CDR3 has 16 residues. Looked up from germline, CDR1 is SEHNR and CDR2 is FQNEAQ (reference sequence). V shed 1 base and J 7 bases; nucleotides not matched to a gene: 10. The DNA for the CDR3 is TGTGCCAGCAGCTTAGGGGGACAGCGACAAGGGAATGAGCAGTTCTTC. Amino acids: CASSLGGQRQGNEQFF.

The table lists this clone with a few counts. The chain uses TRBV7-6 and TRBJ2-2; TRBD2 might be the D (5 bases). Trimming stripped 3 bases from V and 3 bases from J, with 8 bases between. This CDR3 has 14 amino acids. Germline V CDR1 and CDR2: SGHVS, FNYEAQ. CDR3 region: CASSFAEDTGELFF. CDR3 in DNA: TGTGCCAGCAGCTTCGCGGAGGACACCGGGGAGCTGTTTTTT.

The rearrangement uses TRBV21-1 and TRBJ1-6. TRBV21-1 is a pseudogene. CDR3 length: 17 amino acids. CDR3 residues: CASSKALLRGANSPLHF. The CDR3 DNA follows: TGTGCCAGCAGCAAAGCGCTTTTACGGGGGGCGAATTCACCCCTCCACTTT.

This clone was seen a few times. V and J are TRBV2 and TRBJ2-1; 7 bases align to TRBD2. Germline V gives CDR1 SNHLY, CDR2 FYNNEI. V gave up 5 bases and J gave up 0 bases; unmatched junction bases: 7. The CDR3 length is 16 residues. The CDR3 region is CASSPGTGGSYNEQFF. The DNA for the CDR3 is TGTGCCAGCAGTCCCGGAACGGGGGGCTCCTACAATGAGCAGTTCTTC.

This clone has only a few counts. V usage is TRBV6-5 and J usage is TRBJ2-2; 7 nucleotides agree with TRBD1. V lost 6 bases and J lost 5; bases outside the gene matches: 6. The CDR3 extends over 14 amino acids. Germline V gives CDR1 MNHEY, CDR2 SVGAGI. DNA for the CDR3: TGTGCCAGCAGCCCCGACAGGGCAACCGGGGAGCTGTTTTTT. Its translation: CASSPDRATGELFF.

The V and J genes are TRBV6-2 or TRBV6-3 and TRBJ2-1; no reliable D call. CDR1 MNHEY and CDR2 SVGEGT come from the germline V gene. This CDR3 is built from 12 residues. Trimming took 2 bases from V and 10 from J, leaving 9 bases between them. CDR3 amino acids: CASSYNPQEQFF. The CDR3 region has the DNA TGTGCCAGCAGTTACAACCCACAAGAGCAGTTCTTC.

The V and J genes are TRBV19 and TRBJ2-4; D perhaps matches TRBD2 (6 bases). This CDR3 is 20 amino acids long. Trimming cost V 3 bases and J 0 bases, with 24 bases left between them. Germline V CDR1 and CDR2: LNHDA, SQIVND (reference sequence). Here the CDR3 reads CASSIRGEGLIGIAKNIQYF. In DNA form, the CDR3 reads TGTGCCAGTAGTATCCGAGGGGAAGGACTAATTGGGATAGCCAAAAACATTCAGTACTTC.

V usage is TRBV7-8 and J usage is TRBJ1-2, with D maybe TRBD1 (5 bases). The CDR3 totals 12 residues. V was shortened by 3 bases and J by 9 bases, with 11 bases between the two germline ends. Germline assignment: CDR1 SGHVS and CDR2 FQNEAQ. The CDR3 nucleotides read TGTGCCAGCAGCTTGGACACAGCGAGCTACACCTTC. Translation gives CASSLDTASYTF.

The rearrangement joins TRBV13 to TRBJ1-1, with 11 bases fitting TRBD1. The CDR3 runs 19 residues. Germline V gene data show CDR1 as PRHDT and CDR2 as FYEKMQ (reference sequence). Germline trimming cut 4 bases from V and 1 base from J; bases unmatched to any gene: 14. The CDR3 here is CASSSQTGTGGFRNTEAFF. CDR3 bases: TGTGCCAGCAGCTCCCAAACCGGGACAGGGGGTTTTAGGAACACTGAAGCTTTCTTT.

The table lists this clone with a few counts. The chain has TRBV4-1 and TRBJ1-4, with unresolved D. Trimming took off 0 bases at V and 13 bases at J, with 9 bases between the two ends. Germline CDR1 reads MGHRA; CDR2 reads YSYEKL. The CDR3 spans 12 residues. DNA of the CDR3: TGCGCCAGCAGCCAAGATAGCCAGACACTGTTTTTT. This codes for CASSQDSQTLFF.

This sequence joins TRBV5-6 and TRBJ1-4; D perhaps matches TRBD1 (5 bases). V was cut by 5 bases and J by 6 bases, with 11 bases left in between. This CDR3 comprises 13 residues. From germline, CDR1 is SGHDT and CDR2 YYEEEE. CDR3 DNA: TGTGCCAGCAGTCCCGGACACGATGAAAAACTGTTTTTT. Its translation is CASSPGHDEKLFF. Full variable domain (rest looked up from reference TRBV5-6 and TRBJ1-4): DAGVTQSPTHLIKTRGQQVTLRCSPKSGHDTVSWYQQALGQGPQFIFQYYEEEERQRGNFPDRFSGHQFPNYSSELNVNALLLGDSALYLCASSPGHDEKLFFGSGTQLSVL.

The rearrangement joins TRBV2 to TRBJ2-2; 8 nucleotides match TRBD2. This CDR3 is 15 amino acids long. Per the germline V gene, CDR1 is SNHLY and CDR2 is FYNNEI. The J segment lost 2 bases and the V segment lost 7 bases, leaving 6 bases of the junction unmatched. As DNA, the CDR3 is TGTGCCAGCATAGCGGGGAGGGGAAACACCGGGGAGCTGTTTTTT. The encoded protein is CASIAGRGNTGELFF. Filled out from reference TRBV2 and TRBJ2-2, the complete variable domain reads EPEVTQTPSHQVTQMGQEVILRCVPISNHLYFYWYRQILGQKVEFLVSFYNNEISEKSEIFDDQFSVERPDGSNFTLKIRSTKLEDSAMYFCASIAGRGNTGELFFGEGSRLTVL.

The chain is built from TRBV6-5 and TRBJ2-3; D is perhaps TRBD2 (7 bases). This CDR3 has 15 residues. Deletions cut 6 bases from V and 3 bases from J, with 16 bases between. Germline loops: CDR1 MNHEY, CDR2 SVGAGI. CDR3 in amino acids: CASRAGALITDTQYF. The CDR3 DNA sequence: TGTGCCAGCAGGGCGGGGGCGCTGATAACAGATACGCAGTATTTT.

This chain links TRBV18 with TRBJ2-3; no definite D call. V was pared by 0 bases and J by 2 bases, with 9 bases between. CDR1 and CDR2 from the germline V gene are KGHSH and LQKENI. The CDR3 runs to 15 residues. In nucleotides, the CDR3 is TGTGCCAGCTCACCACCGAGCAGGTCCACAGATACGCAGTATTTT. Translating it yields CASSPPSRSTDTQYF.

The chain uses TRBV19 and TRBJ1-1; a weak D match, TRBD1 (5 bases). The CDR3 runs to 14 residues. CDR1 is LNHDA and CDR2 is SQIVND in the germline V gene (reference sequence). Trimming removed 5 bases from V and 2 bases from J, with 12 bases in between. The CDR3, as DNA: TGTGCCAGTAGTTCCCAGGGTATCAACACTGAAGCTTTCTTT. Its translation: CASSSQGINTEAFF. Supplemented by reference TRBV19 and TRBJ1-1, the full variable domain reads DGGITQSPKYLFRKEGQNVTLSCEQNLNHDAMYWYRQDPGQGLRLIYYSQIVNDFQKGDIAEGYSVSREKKESFPLTVTSAQKNPTAFYLCASSSQGINTEAFFGQGTRLTVV.